Below are 19 T cell receptor beta chains sequenced from a single sample in a study of blood T cell repertoires in COVID-19. Clones were sequenced by immunoSEQ multiplex PCR, and TCRdb holds only the in-frame ones, with some missing. The top ten clones hold 12% of a sample with some 200,000 clones, roughly 80% of them seen once. The sample consisted of peripheral blood. These receptors were taken from a woman of 80 years or more with COVID-19, enrolled during active disease.

The rearrangement links TRBV24-1 to TRBJ2-7; weak D call: TRBD1 (6 bases). Trimming removed 5 bases at V and 2 bases at J, with 12 bases between. The germline V gene has CDR1 KGHDR and CDR2 SFDVKD. The CDR3 loop spans 14 amino acids. CDR3 amino acids: CATSAPGHPYEQYF. CDR3 bases: TGTGCCACCAGTGCCCCGGGACACCCCTACGAGCAGTACTTC.

The genes are TRBV29-1 and TRBJ1-1; 8 bases are shared with TRBD1. The germline V gene encodes CDR1 SQVTM and CDR2 ANQGSEA. The V gene end was trimmed by 7 bases and the J gene end by 4 bases; junction bases not matched to a gene: 11. The CDR3 covers 14 residues. This CDR3 is CSDVTGGISTEAFF. The CDR3 nucleotides are TGCAGCGACGTTACAGGGGGGATATCCACTGAAGCTTTCTTT.

The chain recombines TRBV5-1 with TRBJ2-2; the D gene is possibly TRBD2 (5 bases). The CDR3 is 14 amino acids. CDR1 and CDR2 from the germline V gene are SGHRS and YFSETQ. V was clipped by 4 bases and J by 3 bases, with 10 bases between them. Here the CDR3 reads CASSPSDYTGELFF. For the CDR3, the DNA is TGCGCCAGCAGCCCCTCGGACTACACCGGGGAGCTGTTTTTT.

This chain joins TRBV7-9 and TRBJ1-6, with unresolved D. Trimming took off 6 bases at V and 10 bases at J, with 10 bases between the two ends. The V gene's germline CDR1 is SEHNR and CDR2 FQNEAQ (reference sequence). This CDR3 spans 12 amino acids. The CDR3 sequence: CASSPSDSPLHF. DNA for the CDR3: TGTGCCAGCAGTCCTAGTGACTCACCCCTCCACTTT.

Only one count was recorded for this clone. This rearrangement joins TRBV2 to TRBJ2-7; D unclear. The V and J ends lost 8 bases and 0 bases respectively, with 17 bases between them. The germline V gene encodes CDR1 SNHLY and CDR2 FYNNEI. The CDR3 covers 15 residues. The CDR3 reads CASVELPLSSYEQYF. The CDR3 DNA reads TGTGCCAGCGTAGAACTACCCTTAAGCTCCTACGAGCAGTACTTC.

The CDR3 DNA follows: TGCGCCAGCAGCCAAGATGACAGACCCTCTGGAAACACCATATATTTT. This encodes CASSQDDRPSGNTIYF. The chain couples TRBV4-3 to TRBJ1-3; TRBD1 is a possible D gene (5 bases). The V gene's germline CDR1 is LGHNA and CDR2 YSLEER. This CDR3 has 16 amino acids. Trimming left V 0 bases short and J 0 bases short, with 9 bases between.

This clone came up once. The V gene is TRBV5-5, the J gene TRBJ2-1; D ambiguous. CDR1 is SGHKS and CDR2 is YYEKEE in the germline V gene (reference sequence). V gave up 4 bases and J gave up 4 bases, with 12 bases separating them. The length of the CDR3 is 14 residues. The CDR3 reads CASSPGGTYNEQFF. CDR3 bases: TGTGCCAGCAGCCCAGGTGGAACTTACAATGAGCAGTTCTTC.

This clone has just one count. Other nucleotide sequences in the sample specify the same CDR3. V is TRBV6-6 and J is TRBJ2-1; D possibly corresponds to TRBD2 (6 bases). There are 14 residues in the CDR3. Trimming left V 2 bases short and J 1 base short, with 6 bases between. In germline, CDR1 is MNHNY, CDR2 SVGAGI (reference sequence). CDR3: CASSYSGSYNEQFF. The CDR3 nucleotides read TGTGCCAGCAGTTACAGCGGGTCCTACAATGAGCAGTTCTTC.

This clone was counted a single time. This chain joins TRBV7-9 and TRBJ1-3; D unresolved. The CDR3 has 13 amino acids. Germline loops: CDR1 SEHNR, CDR2 FQNEAQ (reference sequence). Trimming left V 1 base short and J 4 bases short, with 5 bases between. The CDR3 reads CASSLGAGNTIYF. The CDR3 DNA reads TGTGCCAGCAGCTTAGGGGCCGGAAACACCATATATTTT. Variable domain in full (rest from reference TRBV7-9 and TRBJ1-3): DTGVSQNPRHKITKRGQNVTFRCDPISEHNRLYWYRQTLGQGPEFLTYFQNEAQLEKSRLLSDRFSAERPKGSFSTLEIQRTEQGDSAMYLCASSLGAGNTIYFGEGSWLTVV.

The genes are TRBV4-1 and TRBJ2-1; 12 positions agree with TRBD2. The germline gives CDR1 MGHRA, CDR2 YSYEKL. Trimming cost V 0 bases and J 12 bases; bases outside gene matches: 6. The CDR3 runs to 15 residues. The chain's CDR3 is CASSQEATSGRGQFF. The DNA of the CDR3 is TGCGCCAGCAGCCAAGAAGCGACTAGCGGGAGAGGGCAGTTCTTC.

This clone was recorded only once. This sequence joins TRBV11-3 and TRBJ1-2, with unresolved D. The length of the CDR3 is 14 residues. V lost 4 bases, J lost 0 bases, and 9 bases lay in between. Germline V gene lookup returns CDR1 SGHNT and CDR2 YENEEA. CDR3 protein: CASSSTRSNYGYTF. DNA of the CDR3: TGTGCCAGCAGCTCAACTCGTTCTAACTATGGCTACACCTTC.

This chain joins TRBV2 and TRBJ1-1; D perhaps matches TRBD1 (5 bases). V was shortened by 5 bases and J by 4 bases, with 11 bases between the two germline ends. The germline CDR1 and CDR2 sequences are SNHLY and FYNNEI. This CDR3 is built from 13 residues. CDR3 sequence (DNA): TGTGCCAGCAGTACGGACATCCGCACTGAAGCTTTCTTT. Protein product: CASSTDIRTEAFF. The variable domain in full, with the rest retrieved from reference TRBV2 and TRBJ1-1, is EPEVTQTPSHQVTQMGQEVILRCVPISNHLYFYWYRQILGQKVEFLVSFYNNEISEKSEIFDDQFSVERPDGSNFTLKIRSTKLEDSAMYFCASSTDIRTEAFFGQGTRLTVV.

The rearrangement uses TRBV3-1 (or the pseudogene TRBV3-2) and TRBJ2-1; 13 bases match TRBD2. The V and J ends lost 1 base and 5 bases, in that order; junction bases with no gene match: 5. The V gene's germline CDR1 is LGHDT and CDR2 YNNKEL (reference sequence). The CDR3 loop spans 17 amino acids. The CDR3 nucleotides read TGTGCCAGCAGCCAAGCCCGTGGACTAGCGGGAGACAATGAGCAGTTCTTC. It translates to CASSQARGLAGDNEQFF.

The gene calls are TRBV10-3 and TRBJ2-3; TRBD2 matches 11 bases. V lost 6 bases and J lost 4; bases outside the gene matches: 12. This CDR3 has 17 amino acids. Germline assignment: CDR1 ENHRY and CDR2 SYGVKD. The CDR3 DNA reads as TGTGCCATCAGACCCGGGACTAGCGGACGAGAGGCAGATACGCAGTATTTT. Protein product: CAIRPGTSGREADTQYF.

The V and J genes are TRBV18 and TRBJ2-3; no clear D gene. The CDR3 totals 16 residues. Looked up from germline, CDR1 is KGHSH and CDR2 is LQKENI. Deletions cut 0 bases from V and 0 bases from J, with 10 bases between. In nucleotides, the CDR3 is TGTGCCAGCTCACCACCGGTACAATATAGCACAGATACGCAGTATTTT. It codes for CASSPPVQYSTDTQYF.

The chain joins TRBV21-1 to TRBJ1-2; TRBD1, as called in the table, went unchecked against the DNA. TRBV21-1 is classified as a pseudogene. The length of the CDR3 is 19 residues. The CDR3 sequence: CASSNPGQGRVSAVDGYTF. CDR3 coding DNA: TGTGCCAGCAGCAACCCGGGACAGGGACGTGTTTCCGCCGTTGATGGCTACACCTTC.

The chain couples TRBV27 to TRBJ1-5; TRBD1 might be the D (6 bases). The germline V gene has CDR1 MNHEY and CDR2 SMNVEV (reference sequence). The germline V and J ends were trimmed by 0 bases and 2 bases, with 17 bases remaining between them. The CDR3 runs to 18 residues. CDR3 nucleotides: TGTGCCAGCAGTTTATCGATTTCCGTCGCAGGGGGCAATCAGCCCCAGCATTTT. Encoded protein: CASSLSISVAGGNQPQHF.

The V call is TRBV5-1, the J call TRBJ2-1, with D tentatively TRBD2 (6 bases). Trimming stripped 2 bases from V and 5 bases from J, with 14 bases between. The CDR3 sequence is 15 residues long. Germline CDR1 reads SGHRS; CDR2 reads YFSETQ. The DNA for the CDR3 is TGCGCCAGCAGCTTTGTCCCGGCGGGGAACAATGAGCAGTTCTTC. Its protein product is CASSFVPAGNNEQFF.

The chain employs TRBV2 and TRBJ2-1; TRBD2 matches 13 bases. The length of the CDR3 is 15 residues. CDR1 and CDR2 from the germline V gene are SNHLY and FYNNEI. Trimming at V came to 4 bases and at J to 9 bases, leaving 6 bases not matched to a gene. The CDR3 coding sequence is TGTGCCAGCAGTGTACTAGCGGGGGGGCCGAGTGAGCAGTTCTTC. Amino acids: CASSVLAGGPSEQFF.